These T cell receptor beta chains were read from a single sample in a study of CDR3 diversity in severe acne. TCRdb itself ran the PCR reads through MiXCR, one entry per CDR3 protein. The data hold about 90,000 distinct CDR3 sequences, with about half observed a single time. Sequencing used blood. These receptor sequences come from a male donor in good health, serving as a control. Each CDR3 is given with its conserved first and last residue. D genes are given only for firm matches. A clone size is listed for some rows: how often the clone was seen (once, few, many), or a class if it is expanded.

V gene	clone size	D gene	J gene	CDR3 DNA	CDR3 protein
TRBV12-3/TRBV12-4	once	.	TRBJ1-2	TGTGCCAGCAGTCCCGGCCTCCTTGGTTATGGCTACACCTTC	CASSPGLLGYGYTF
TRBV7-9	few	.	TRBJ2-3	TGTGCCAGCAGCTTAAGGGTCACCGTGGCGGATACGCAGTATTTT	CASSLRVTVADTQYF
TRBV7-3	few	.	TRBJ2-2	TGTGCCAGCAGCTTAGGGTACGGGGAGCTGTTTTTT	CASSLGYGELFF
TRBV2	few	TRBD1	TRBJ1-2	TGTGCCAGCAGGGGACAGGGACAGGGGATCTATGGCTACACCTTC	CASRGQGQGIYGYTF
TRBV25-1	many	TRBD1	TRBJ1-6	TGTGCCAGCAGTGAATACAGGGGGATCTCACCCCTCCACTTT	CASSEYRGISPLHF
TRBV20-1	.	TRBD2	TRBJ2-1	TGCAGTGCTAGAGGACTAGCGGGGGCCAACAATGAGCAGTTCTTC	CSARGLAGANNEQFF
TRBV14	.	.	TRBJ2-5	TGTGCCAGCAGCCAAGTGTTCGAGACCCAGTACTTC	CASSQVFETQYF
TRBV7-9	.	.	TRBJ1-6	TGCGCCAGCAGCCCAAGGGAGGCAGGGGTTTCACCCCTCCACTTT	CASSPREAGVSPLHF
TRBV10-3	.	.	TRBJ1-1	TGTGCCATCAGTGGCGAGGTGGGCGAGAGTGCTTTCTTT	CAISGEVGESAFF
TRBV2	.	TRBD1	TRBJ1-2	TGTGCCAGCAGCTCACACGACAGGGGGCCGGTTGGCTACACCTTC	CASSSHDRGPVGYTF
TRBV29-1	.	TRBD1	TRBJ1-2	TGCAGCGTCGAGGGGGCCAGCGGCTATGGCTACACCTTC	CSVEGASGYGYTF